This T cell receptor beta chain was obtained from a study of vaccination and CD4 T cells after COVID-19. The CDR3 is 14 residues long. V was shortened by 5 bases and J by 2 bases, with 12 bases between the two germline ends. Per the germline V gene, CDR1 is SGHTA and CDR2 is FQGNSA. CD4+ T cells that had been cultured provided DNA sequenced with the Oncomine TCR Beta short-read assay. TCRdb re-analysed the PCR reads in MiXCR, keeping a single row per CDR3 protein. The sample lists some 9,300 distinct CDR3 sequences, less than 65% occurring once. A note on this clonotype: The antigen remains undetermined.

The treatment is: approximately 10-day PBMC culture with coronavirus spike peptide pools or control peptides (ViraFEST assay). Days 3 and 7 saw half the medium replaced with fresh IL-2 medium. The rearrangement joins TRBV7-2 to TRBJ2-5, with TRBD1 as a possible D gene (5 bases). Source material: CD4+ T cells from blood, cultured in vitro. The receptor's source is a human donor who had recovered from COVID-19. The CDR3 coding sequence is TGTGCCAGCAGCCGTTCAGGGAATCAAGAGACCCAGTACTTC. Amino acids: CASSRSGNQETQYF.